The entry below gives a single TCR beta chain sequence along with its context. The entry originates in a study of control samples from healthy donors and cancer patients. Assay used: immunoSEQ multiplex PCR; TCRdb lists only in-frame clones, some missing. The sample lists around 58,000 clones, nearly 90% occurring once. The CDR3 sequence is 15 residues long. The germline gives CDR1 MNHNY, CDR2 SVGAGI (reference sequence). Trimming took 1 base from V and 8 from J; bases not matched to a gene: 7. The TCR was taken from a man in his fifties or sixties in good health. Material: blood. The chain carries TRBV6-6 and TRBJ1-4; 7 nucleotides match TRBD1. Written as DNA, the CDR3 is TGTGCCAGCAGTTACTATCCACAGGGGAGCGAAAAACTGTTTTTT. It specifies CASSYYPQGSEKLFF.